This T cell receptor beta chain was sequenced during a study of T cell responses to AZD1222 COVID-19 vaccine. The study, taken as a whole, reports: Only six individuals given AZD1222 were seropositive at baseline. There were mostly white British donors and more females than males, and clonal diversity was possibly underestimated. Increased Spike-specific TCR breadth and depth were observed after two AZD1222 doses.

In its sample, this clone was seen once. Its specificity is not known. The CDR3 has 15 amino acids. The germline V and J ends were trimmed by 0 bases and 7 bases, with 16 bases remaining between them. Germline-derived CDR1 and CDR2 are MNHEY and SVGEGT. Profiling relied on immunoSEQ multiplex PCR, and the TCRdb table lists in-frame clones only, not all of them. The repertoire holds around 150,000 clones, with roughly 88% as singletons. This chain joins TRBV6-2 or TRBV6-3 and TRBJ2-7, with a weak D call TRBD1 (6 bases). Sequences were derived from peripheral blood, sampled on day 0 of AZD1222 vaccination. This receptor was taken from an adult in good health. CDR3 residues: CASSYSGRGMGEQYF. Here the CDR3 DNA reads TGTGCCAGCAGTTACTCCGGCAGGGGAATGGGGGAGCAGTACTTC.